This T cell receptor (beta chain) was captured in a study of OX40 agonist ivuxolimab in advanced cancers. This clone was observed a few times. Repertoires were generated with immunoSEQ multiplex PCR, while TCRdb's copy carries only in-frame clones and drops some. This table holds about 48,000 clones, approximately 85% found once. From germline, CDR1 is LNHNV and CDR2 YYDKDF (reference sequence). This CDR3 spans 15 amino acids. The ends were cut back, 1 base at V and 4 bases at J, with 13 bases in the middle. Sequenced here: CD4+ or CD8+ T cells sorted from blood, sampled in a trial of the OX40 agonist ivuxolimab. This receptor was taken from an adult with an advanced solid tumor such as melanoma, head and neck, liver or kidney cancer. The chain employs TRBV15 and TRBJ1-1, with a tentative D call TRBD1 (6 bases). CDR3 in amino acids: CATSRGGGALTEAFF. The CDR3 region has the DNA TGTGCCACCAGCAGAGGAGGGGGGGCCCTCACTGAAGCTTTCTTT.